These 11 T cell receptor beta chains share one sample of origin, sequenced in a study of blood T cell repertoires in COVID-19. Clones were read by immunoSEQ multiplex PCR, and TCRdb kept only the in-frame ones, dropping some. This repertoire shows about 92,000 clones, 70% to 90% found once; its top ten account for about 16%. Material: peripheral blood. These receptor sequences come from an older woman with COVID-19, enrolled during active disease.

This sequence joins TRBV20-1 and TRBJ1-4; tentative D call: TRBD1 (6 bases). V shed 3 bases and J shed 7 bases, with 9 bases lying between them. This CDR3 comprises 12 residues. Germline CDR1 DFQATT, CDR2 SNEGSKA (reference sequence). The CDR3, as DNA: TGCAGTGCTAGTCTCAGGGGTGAAAAACTGTTTTTT. Its translation is CSASLRGEKLFF.

The V call is TRBV5-1, the J call TRBJ1-2; 11 nucleotides match TRBD1. CDR3 size: 19 residues. J was trimmed by 4 bases and V by 3 bases; bases with no gene match: 17. Germline V gene lookup returns CDR1 SGHRS and CDR2 YFSETQ. CDR3 residues: CASSSRNRDRGLGSYGYTF. CDR3 bases: TGCGCCAGCAGCTCCAGGAACCGGGACAGGGGGTTAGGGTCCTATGGCTACACCTTC.

This clone was seen a handful of times. The V gene is TRBV5-7, the J gene TRBJ2-6; TRBD2 might be the D (6 bases). TRBV5-7 is marked as an open reading frame, function uncertain. The CDR3 is made up of 17 amino acids. V was trimmed by 5 bases and J by 2 bases, leaving 17 bases between them. CDR3 region: CASSLLRRVTGANVLTF. The CDR3 DNA reads as TGTGCCAGCAGTCTGCTTAGGAGGGTGACTGGGGCCAACGTCCTGACTTTC.

This chain connects TRBV2 to TRBJ2-3; TRBD1 might be the D (5 bases). This CDR3 contains 13 residues. The germline V gene encodes CDR1 SNHLY and CDR2 FYNNEI. V was trimmed by 3 bases and J by 2 bases, leaving 6 bases between them. CDR3 protein: CASSETATDTQYF. In nucleotides, the CDR3 is TGTGCCAGCAGTGAGACAGCCACAGATACGCAGTATTTT.

The chain carries TRBV2 and TRBJ1-6; no clear D. The CDR3 has 13 amino acids. The germline V gene has CDR1 SNHLY and CDR2 FYNNEI. The V gene lost 2 bases and the J gene lost 5 bases, with 4 bases spanning the gap. The CDR3 bases are TGTGCCAGCAGTGAACCTCATAATTCACCCCTCCACTTT. Amino acid sequence: CASSEPHNSPLHF. The variable domain in full, with the rest retrieved from reference TRBV2 and TRBJ1-6, is EPEVTQTPSHQVTQMGQEVILRCVPISNHLYFYWYRQILGQKVEFLVSFYNNEISEKSEIFDDQFSVERPDGSNFTLKIRSTKLEDSAMYFCASSEPHNSPLHFGNGTRLTVT.

V and J are TRBV4-1 and TRBJ1-2, with D maybe TRBD1 (5 bases). Germline V gene lookup returns CDR1 MGHRA and CDR2 YSYEKL. V was shortened by 1 base and J by 4 bases, with 7 bases between the two germline ends. This CDR3 is built from 13 residues. In DNA form, the CDR3 reads TGCGCCAGCAGCCAAGCGGGGGGCTATGGCTACACCTTC. This gives the protein CASSQAGGYGYTF.

The chain combines TRBV7-2 with TRBJ2-5, with 12 positions matching TRBD2. Germline V gene sequence: CDR1 SGHTA, CDR2 FQGNSA. Trimming cost V 4 bases and J 5 bases; bases outside gene matches: 5. This CDR3 is built from 15 residues. CDR3 coding DNA: TGTGCCAGCAGCTCGACTAGCGGGAGCAGGGAGACCCAGTACTTC. This codes for CASSSTSGSRETQYF.

The rearrangement links TRBV5-1 to TRBJ2-5; 8 bases match TRBD2. V was clipped by 7 bases and J by 5 bases; unmatched bases: 13. The CDR3 length is 15 residues. Germline CDR1 and CDR2: SGHRS and YFSETQ. CDR3 in DNA: TGCGCCAGCCGGACTTTCACACAGCGGGGGGAGACCCAGTACTTC. Protein product: CASRTFTQRGETQYF.

This clone showed up just once. The chain carries TRBV28 and TRBJ1-2, with D possibly matching TRBD1 (5 bases). The CDR3 has 15 amino acids. CDR1 MDHEN and CDR2 SYDVKM come from the germline V gene. V was trimmed by 7 bases and J by 1 base, leaving 16 bases between them. CDR3 amino acids: CASTTTGGGNYGYTF. The CDR3 nucleotides are TGTGCCAGCACCACAACCGGGGGTGGTAACTATGGCTACACCTTC.

The J gene is TRBJ2-7, the V gene TRBV19; 12 nucleotides line up with TRBD1. Germline V gene lookup returns CDR1 LNHDA and CDR2 SQIVND (reference sequence). V trimming: 6 bases; J trimming: 6 bases; junction bases outside the gene matches: 9. This CDR3 is 15 amino acids long. The CDR3 is CASRPGTGGRGEQYF. The CDR3, as DNA: TGTGCCAGTAGGCCCGGGACAGGGGGCCGCGGCGAGCAGTACTTC.

The chain recombines TRBV12-5 with TRBJ2-1, with D perhaps matching TRBD1 (8 bases). This CDR3 region has 16 residues. The V end was cut by 2 bases, the J end by 8 bases, with 19 bases between. Germline-derived CDR1 and CDR2 are LGHNT and FRNRAP. CDR3 DNA sequence: TGTGCTAGTGGTTTGTTCGGGAGGCGACAGGGGTATGAGCAGTTCTTC. This encodes CASGLFGRRQGYEQFF.